A selection of T cell receptor beta chains follows, all from one sample in a study of blood T cell repertoires in COVID-19. Clones were read by immunoSEQ multiplex PCR, and TCRdb kept only the in-frame ones, dropping some. Among 180,000 or so clones, 70% to 90% were seen once, and the ten largest hold roughly 8%. Sequencing used peripheral blood. The receptors originated from a man in his fifties or sixties with acute or convalescent COVID-19. Each CDR3 is given with its conserved first and last residue. Each record gives: CDR3 protein, CDR3 DNA, J gene, V gene, clone size, D gene, CDR3 length. The D gene is left open where the match is weak. Some rows have no size entry. The others give once, few or many, or a class for an expanded clone.

CASSVEGAGASSTDTQYF | TGTGCCAGCAGCGTAGAGGGAGCGGGAGCTTCAAGCACAGATACGCAGTATTTT | TRBJ2-3 | TRBV9 | NA | TRBD2 | 18
CATSDSLGTSGMADTQYF | TGTGCCACCAGTGATTCGTTAGGGACTAGCGGGATGGCAGATACGCAGTATTTT | TRBJ2-3 | TRBV24-1 | NA | TRBD2 | 18
CASSSTSELKYF | TGTGCCAGCAGCTCGACTAGCGAGTTGAAGTATTTT | TRBJ2-3 | TRBV7-9 | NA | TRBD2 | 12
CASSPPGRRETQYF | TGTGCCAGCAGCCCGCCGGGGAGACGGGAGACCCAGTACTTC | TRBJ2-5 | TRBV11-3 | NA | NA | 14
CASSEGPNGYTIYF | TGCGCCAGCAGCGAGGGCCCTAATGGCTACACCATATATTTT | TRBJ1-3 | TRBV5-1 | NA | NA | 14
CSVDWPPNSYEQYF | TGCAGCGTTGATTGGCCCCCTAACAGCTACGAGCAGTACTTC | TRBJ2-7 | TRBV29-1 | NA | NA | 14
CASSLSVAQMQYF | TGTGCCAGCAGTTTATCGGTGGCACAGATGCAGTACTTC | TRBJ2-7 | TRBV27 | NA | NA | 13
CASSKLYPVSSCGYTF | TGTGCCAGCAGCAAACTCTACCCCGTCTCCTCCTGCGGCTACACCTTC | TRBJ1-2 | TRBV21-1 | NA | NA | 16
CASSLRDRGRGEQYF | TGTGCCAGCAGTTTACGGGACAGGGGGCGCGGCGAGCAGTACTTC | TRBJ2-7 | TRBV28 | NA | TRBD1 | 15
CASRVTSGSDEQFF | TGTGCCAGCAGAGTGACTAGCGGGAGCGATGAGCAGTTCTTC | TRBJ2-1 | TRBV2 | NA | TRBD2 | 14
CASRTSGSYEQYF | TGTGCCAGCAGGACTAGCGGGTCCTACGAGCAGTACTTC | TRBJ2-7 | TRBV28 | NA | TRBD2 | 13
CASSLESSSGTQYF | TGCGCCAGCAGCTTGGAGTCTAGTTCGGGTACGCAGTATTTT | TRBJ2-3 | TRBV5-1 | once | NA | 14
CASSIGLAGVETQYF | TGTGCCAGCAGCATCGGACTAGCGGGAGTGGAGACCCAGTACTTC | TRBJ2-5 | TRBV7-6 | few | TRBD2 | 15
CASSQDWAGAGTARNQPQHF | TGCGCCAGCAGCCAAGACTGGGCCGGCGCCGGGACAGCCCGCAATCAGCCCCAGCATTTT | TRBJ1-5 | TRBV4-1 | once | TRBD1 | 20
CAIRKDREGTEAFF | TGTGCCATCAGGAAGGACAGGGAAGGCACTGAAGCTTTCTTT | TRBJ1-1 | TRBV10-3 | NA | TRBD1 | 14
CASSHRDISYEQYF | TGTGCCAGCAGCCACCGGGACATCAGTTACGAGCAGTACTTC | TRBJ2-7 | TRBV5-5 | NA | NA | 14
CASSVSGRASDEQYF | TGTGCCAGCAGCGTGAGCGGAAGAGCTTCGGATGAGCAGTACTTC | TRBJ2-7 | TRBV9 | NA | NA | 15
CASSGGTGRQETQYF | TGTGCCAGCAGCGGGGGGACAGGGAGACAAGAGACCCAGTACTTC | TRBJ2-5 | TRBV5-5 | NA | TRBD1 | 15
CASSIAAGGGPYNEQFF | TGTGCCAGTAGTATAGCGGCGGGGGGCGGCCCTTACAATGAGCAGTTCTTC | TRBJ2-1 | TRBV19 | NA | TRBD2 | 17
CASSYSVGQNTEAFF | TGTGCCAGCAGTTACTCAGTTGGACAGAACACTGAAGCTTTCTTT | TRBJ1-1 | TRBV6-5 | NA | NA | 15
CASSPRSYAGGLRNEQFF | TGTGCCAGCTCACCAAGATCATACGCGGGAGGGCTTCGGAATGAGCAGTTCTTC | TRBJ2-1 | TRBV18 | NA | TRBD2 | 18
CAWTARNTIYF | TGTGCCTGGACCGCTAGAAACACCATATATTTT | TRBJ1-3 | TRBV30 | NA | NA | 11
CASSKAAGQGKFF | TGTGCCAGCAGCAAAGCCGCGGGACAGGGAAAGTTCTTC | TRBJ2-1 | TRBV21-1 | NA | NA | 13
CASSSPTGTEAFF | TGTGCCAGCAGTTCCCCGACAGGCACTGAAGCTTTCTTT | TRBJ1-1 | TRBV28 | NA | NA | 13
CASSSIREDYGYTF | TGTGCCAGCAGTTCAATAAGGGAGGACTATGGCTACACCTTC | TRBJ1-2 | TRBV6-5 | NA | NA | 14
CATSVPGGELFF | TGTGCCACCAGTGTCCCGGGGGGGGAGCTGTTTTTT | TRBJ2-2 | TRBV24-1 | NA | NA | 12
CASSLVHNNYGYTF | TGTGCCAGCAGCTTAGTACACAATAACTATGGCTACACCTTC | TRBJ1-2 | TRBV7-9 | NA | NA | 14
CAWTEPGSFWGPLHF | TGTGCCTGGACAGAACCAGGGTCTTTTTGGGGTCCCCTCCACTTT | TRBJ1-6 | TRBV30 | NA | NA | 15
CASSLDRVGEQYF | TGTGCCAGCTCACTCGACAGGGTGGGCGAGCAGTACTTC | TRBJ2-7 | TRBV18 | NA | TRBD1 | 13
CSAQGHMDTGELFF | TGCAGCGCCCAGGGACATATGGACACCGGGGAGCTGTTTTTT | TRBJ2-2 | TRBV29-1 | NA | NA | 14
CASQWAGAGYTF | TGTGCCAGTCAGTGGGCAGGGGCTGGCTACACCTTC | TRBJ1-2 | TRBV28 | NA | NA | 12
CAWSVPGRTFF | TGTGCCTGGAGTGTACCGGGGAGAACTTTCTTT | TRBJ1-1 | TRBV30 | many | NA | 11
CASSRTLLAGDNEQFF | TGTGCCAGCAGCCGGACCTTACTAGCGGGAGATAATGAGCAGTTCTTC | TRBJ2-1 | TRBV3-1/TRBV3-2 | NA | TRBD2 | 16
CASSQTGLGYTF | TGTGCCAGCAGCCAGACAGGTCTTGGCTACACCTTC | TRBJ1-2 | TRBV7-9 | NA | NA | 12
CASSSIGTDRAFF | TGTGCCAGCAGCAGCATCGGGACAGATAGGGCTTTCTTT | TRBJ1-1 | TRBV27 | NA | TRBD1 | 13
CASSVRTVSNSPLHF | TGTGCCAGCAGCGTCAGGACAGTCAGCAATTCACCCCTCCACTTT | TRBJ1-6 | TRBV27 | once | NA | 15
CASSSGLAEQFF | TGTGCCAGCAGCTCCGGACTAGCGGAGCAGTTCTTC | TRBJ2-1 | TRBV13 | NA | TRBD2 | 12
CASSPTGTRNNQPQHF | TGTGCCAGCAGCCCGACAGGGACGAGGAACAATCAGCCCCAGCATTTT | TRBJ1-5 | TRBV3-1/TRBV3-2 | NA | TRBD1 | 16
CASRIGLNREISGELFF | TGCGCCAGCCGGATAGGATTAAACAGGGAGATAAGCGGGGAGCTGTTTTTT | TRBJ2-2 | TRBV5-1 | NA | NA | 17
CASTLISSYNEQFF | TGCGCCAGCACCCTGATTAGCTCCTACAATGAGCAGTTCTTC | TRBJ2-1 | TRBV5-1 | NA | NA | 14
CASSPLGRMRETQYF | TGTGCCAGCAGTCCTCTAGGGAGGATGAGGGAGACCCAGTACTTC | TRBJ2-5 | TRBV27 | NA | NA | 15
CASSLLAGSYEQYF | TGCGCCAGCAGCTTGCTAGCGGGGTCCTACGAGCAGTACTTC | TRBJ2-7 | TRBV5-1 | NA | TRBD2 | 14
CASSQELGLAGGLFHEQYF | TGTGCCAGCAGCCAAGAACTAGGACTAGCGGGAGGCCTGTTCCACGAGCAGTACTTC | TRBJ2-7 | TRBV3-1/TRBV3-2 | NA | TRBD2 | 19
CASSLTGGRNEKLFF | TGTGCCAGCAGTTTAACAGGGGGCAGGAATGAAAAACTGTTTTTT | TRBJ1-4 | TRBV28 | once | TRBD1 | 15
CASSPRTGGLGYTF | TGTGCCAGCAGCCCGCGGACAGGGGGTCTTGGCTACACCTTC | TRBJ1-2 | TRBV5-5 | NA | TRBD1 | 14
CASSLRRETEAFF | TGTGCCAGCAGCTTACGTCGCGAGACTGAAGCTTTCTTT | TRBJ1-1 | TRBV7-3 | few | NA | 13
CASSPPGVLSNQPQHF | TGTGCCAGCAGTCCCCCGGGGGTACTTAGCAATCAGCCCCAGCATTTT | TRBJ1-5 | TRBV27 | NA | NA | 16
CSASDREAFF | TGCAGTGCCTCGGACAGGGAAGCTTTCTTT | TRBJ1-1 | TRBV20-1 | NA | TRBD1 | 10
CASSLGPNPEQPQHF | TGTGCCAGTTCCCTGGGCCCTAACCCGGAACAGCCCCAGCATTTT | TRBJ1-5 | TRBV6-5 | NA | NA | 15
CASSFAGTAGETQYF | TGCGCCAGCAGCTTTGCCGGGACAGCGGGAGAGACCCAGTACTTC | TRBJ2-5 | TRBV5-1 | NA | NA | 15
CASSFRDSTYEQYF | TGTGCCAGCAGTTTCCGAGACTCTACCTACGAGCAGTACTTC | TRBJ2-7 | TRBV27 | NA | NA | 14
CASSEVVAGAGYEQYF | TGTGCCAGCAGTGAAGTCGTGGCGGGAGCAGGCTACGAGCAGTACTTC | TRBJ2-7 | TRBV2 | NA | TRBD2 | 16
CASSHGQGSSTNEKLFF | TGTGCCAGCAGCCACGGACAGGGTTCCTCAACTAATGAAAAACTGTTTTTT | TRBJ1-4 | TRBV5-8 | NA | TRBD1 | 17
CASSLGTSVYEQYF | TGTGCCAGCAGCCTCGGGACTAGCGTATACGAGCAGTACTTC | TRBJ2-7 | TRBV3-1/TRBV3-2 | NA | TRBD2 | 14